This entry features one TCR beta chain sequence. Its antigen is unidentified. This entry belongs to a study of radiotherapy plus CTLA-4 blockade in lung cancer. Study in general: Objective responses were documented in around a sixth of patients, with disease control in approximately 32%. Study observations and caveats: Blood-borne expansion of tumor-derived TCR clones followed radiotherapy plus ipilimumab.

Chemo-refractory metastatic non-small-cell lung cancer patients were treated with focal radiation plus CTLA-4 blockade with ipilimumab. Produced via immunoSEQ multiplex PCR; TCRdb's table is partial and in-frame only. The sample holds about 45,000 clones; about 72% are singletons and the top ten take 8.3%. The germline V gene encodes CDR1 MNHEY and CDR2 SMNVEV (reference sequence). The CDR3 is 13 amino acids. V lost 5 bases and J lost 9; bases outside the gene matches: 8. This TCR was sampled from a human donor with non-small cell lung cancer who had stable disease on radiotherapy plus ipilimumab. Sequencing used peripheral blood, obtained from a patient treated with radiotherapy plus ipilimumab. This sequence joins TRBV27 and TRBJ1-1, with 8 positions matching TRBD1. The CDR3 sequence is CASSTTGTGKAFF. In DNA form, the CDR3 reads TGTGCCAGCAGTACCACCGGGACAGGCAAAGCTTTCTTT.